The 9 T cell receptor beta chains below all came from one sample that was sequenced in a study of T cell changes during pregnancy in multiple sclerosis. Assay used: immunoSEQ multiplex PCR; TCRdb lists only in-frame clones, some missing. The sample shows fewer than 85,000 clones, about 88% of them seen only once. Sequenced here: peripheral blood, sampled before pregnancy. The receptors shown here come from a female donor with multiple sclerosis, enrolled in a pregnancy study.

As DNA, the CDR3 is TGTGCCAGCAGTTTATATCATAACTATGGCTACACCTTC. Translating it yields CASSLYHNYGYTF. The chain couples TRBV27 to TRBJ1-2; the D is unclear. Trimming removed 1 base from V and 1 base from J, with 4 bases in between. Germline V gene lookup returns CDR1 MNHEY and CDR2 SMNVEV (reference sequence). CDR3 size: 13 residues.

The gene calls are TRBV18 and TRBJ2-2; 12 positions agree with TRBD1. J gave up 5 bases and V 2 bases, and 6 bases lay outside the gene matches. The CDR3 has 17 residues. Germline loops: CDR1 KGHSH, CDR2 LQKENI. The CDR3 DNA follows: TGTGCCAGCTCACCATCGGGACAGGGGGCGTGGACCGGGGAGCTGTTTTTT. Its translation is CASSPSGQGAWTGELFF.

The chain uses TRBV5-1 and TRBJ1-1, with a possible D match to TRBD1 (5 bases). The CDR3 has 15 amino acids. Looked up from germline, CDR1 is SGHRS and CDR2 is YFSETQ. The V and J ends lost 0 bases and 0 bases respectively, with 9 bases between them. CDR3 in amino acids: CASSLGGELNTEAFF. The CDR3 nucleotides are TGCGCCAGCAGCTTGGGGGGGGAACTGAACACTGAAGCTTTCTTT.

This chain uses TRBV6-1 with TRBJ1-3; 7 bases are shared with TRBD1. CDR3 length equals 12 residues. CDR1 is MNHNS, CDR2 SASEGT, per germline. V shed 10 bases, J shed 6 bases, and the junction held 6 bases outside the gene matches. The CDR3 DNA follows: TGTGCCACGACAGGGTCGTCAAACACCATATATTTT. Translating gives CATTGSSNTIYF.

The chain carries TRBV18 and TRBJ1-5; D unresolved. Germline V gene data show CDR1 as KGHSH and CDR2 as LQKENI. The CDR3 contains 13 residues. The germline V and J ends were trimmed by 3 bases and 5 bases, with 8 bases remaining between them. Here the CDR3 DNA reads TGTGCCAGCTCACCGGGCCCCCATCAGCCCCAGCATTTT. Translated: CASSPGPHQPQHF.

The sample holds a few counts of this clone. This chain connects TRBV5-4 to TRBJ1-1; D might be TRBD1 (5 bases). Germline lookup yields CDR1 SGHNT and CDR2 YYREEE (reference sequence). V lost 5 bases and J lost 4, with 15 bases in between. The CDR3 has 14 amino acids. CDR3 region: CASSHHRGGTEAFF. CDR3 DNA sequence: TGTGCCAGCAGTCATCACCGCGGGGGCACTGAAGCTTTCTTT.

V and J are TRBV7-9 and TRBJ2-5; 7 bases map to TRBD2. Germline V gene sequence: CDR1 SEHNR, CDR2 FQNEAQ (reference sequence). This CDR3 spans 14 amino acids. Losses at the gene ends were 8 bases for V and 0 bases for J; bases not matched to a gene: 6. The CDR3 DNA follows: TGTGCCAGCGGCCAAGCGGGGTACCAAGAGACCCAGTACTTC. Its translation: CASGQAGYQETQYF.

A single count supports this clone. V and J are TRBV7-8 and TRBJ1-4; tentatively, D is TRBD1 (5 bases). CDR1 and CDR2 from the germline V gene are SGHVS and FQNEAQ. Trimming removed 5 bases from V and 2 bases from J, with 9 bases in between. The CDR3 extends over 14 amino acids. The CDR3 is CASSRRVTNEKLFF. CDR3 sequence (DNA): TGTGCCAGCAGCCGCAGGGTCACTAATGAAAAACTGTTTTTT.

The chain joins TRBV9 to TRBJ2-7; TRBD2 aligns across 9 bases. The germline gives CDR1 SGDLS, CDR2 YYNGEE. The CDR3 is 15 residues long. V shed 2 bases and J 5 bases; nucleotides not matched to a gene: 8. CDR3 nucleotide sequence: TGTGCCAGCAGCGTCGGCGGGGGGGCTTTCAACGAGCAGTACTTC. Its protein product is CASSVGGGAFNEQYF.